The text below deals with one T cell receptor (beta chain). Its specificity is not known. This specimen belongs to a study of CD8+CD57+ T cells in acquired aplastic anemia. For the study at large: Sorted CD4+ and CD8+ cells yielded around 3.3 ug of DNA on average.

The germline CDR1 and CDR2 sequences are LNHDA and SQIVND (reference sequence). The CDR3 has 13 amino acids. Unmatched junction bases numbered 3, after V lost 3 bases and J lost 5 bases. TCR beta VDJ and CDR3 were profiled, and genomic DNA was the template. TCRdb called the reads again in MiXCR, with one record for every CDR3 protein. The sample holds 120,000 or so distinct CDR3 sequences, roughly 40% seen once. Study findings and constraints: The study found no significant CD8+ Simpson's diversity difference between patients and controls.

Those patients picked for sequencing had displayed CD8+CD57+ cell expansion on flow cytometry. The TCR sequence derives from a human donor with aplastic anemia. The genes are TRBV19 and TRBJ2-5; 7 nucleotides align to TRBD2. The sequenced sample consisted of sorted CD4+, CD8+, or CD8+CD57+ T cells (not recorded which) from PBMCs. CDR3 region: CASSINSGETQYF. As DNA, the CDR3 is TGTGCCAGTAGTATTAATAGCGGGGAGACCCAGTACTTC.